The 20 T cell receptor beta chains listed next were all sequenced from one sample in a study of identical twins. One entry per CDR3 protein, called by TCRdb with MiXCR from the 5' RACE reads. This sample has about 920,000 distinct CDR3 sequences; around an eighth occur once, and the top ten carry around 1.5%. A further study also used this sample, focusing on yellow fever vaccine responses in identical twins.

Sequencing used PBMCs. The receptors derive from a woman younger than 35 in good health.

The genes are TRBV7-9 and TRBJ1-4; D ambiguous. V shed 5 bases and J shed 0 bases, with 13 bases lying between them. The CDR3 spans 16 residues. CDR1 is SEHNR and CDR2 is FQNEAQ in the germline V gene (reference sequence). DNA of the CDR3: TGTGCCAGCAGCGAGAGGAGCTCCGCAACTAATGAAAAACTGTTTTTT. Protein sequence: CASSERSSATNEKLFF. The entire variable domain, with the rest obtained from reference TRBV7-9 and TRBJ1-4, is as follows: DTGVSQNPRHKITKRGQNVTFRCDPISEHNRLYWYRQTLGQGPEFLTYFQNEAQLEKSRLLSDRFSAERPKGSFSTLEIQRTEQGDSAMYLCASSERSSATNEKLFFGSGTQLSVL.

V is TRBV20-1 and J is TRBJ2-4, with 8 bases that match TRBD1. V was clipped by 5 bases and J by 3 bases; unmatched bases: 3. Germline assignment: CDR1 DFQATT and CDR2 SNEGSKA (reference sequence). The CDR3 is made up of 13 amino acids. For the CDR3, the DNA is TGCAGTGCTTCCGGACAGGGCAAAAACATTCAGTACTTC. Translation gives CSASGQGKNIQYF.

This clonotype was counted only a few times. The chain couples TRBV15 to TRBJ2-7; the match to TRBD1 covers 7 bases. The CDR3 spans 15 residues. CDR1 LNHNV and CDR2 YYDKDF come from the germline V gene (reference sequence). V was pared by 5 bases and J by 2 bases, with 9 bases of the junction left unmatched. This chain's CDR3 is CATSPHGRGTYEQYF. In DNA form, the CDR3 reads TGTGCCACCAGCCCCCACGGCAGGGGGACCTACGAGCAGTACTTC.

This clonotype came up many times. The J gene is TRBJ2-2, the V gene TRBV6-5; TRBD1 matches at 9 bases. Losses at the gene ends were 2 bases for V and 7 bases for J; bases not matched to a gene: 14. Germline assignment: CDR1 MNHEY and CDR2 SVGAGI. The CDR3 runs to 18 residues. CDR3 residues: CASSYHGVGQGRDGELFF. The DNA of the CDR3 is TGTGCCAGCAGTTACCATGGGGTCGGACAGGGGCGCGACGGGGAGCTGTTTTTT.

This sequence joins TRBV6-5 and TRBJ2-3; D gene ambiguous. With 0 bases removed from V and 2 bases from J, the gap between germline ends came to 9 bases. The germline V gene has CDR1 MNHEY and CDR2 SVGAGI. The CDR3 is 15 residues long. The CDR3 coding sequence is TGTGCCAGCAGTTACTCGCGGCAGTCCACAGATACGCAGTATTTT. This encodes CASSYSRQSTDTQYF.

A few counts support this clonotype. The rearrangement uses TRBV27 and TRBJ2-3; 13 bases map to TRBD2. CDR3 length equals 17 residues. The V segment lost 3 bases and the J segment 4 bases; nucleotides outside the gene matches: 7. CDR1 is MNHEY, CDR2 SMNVEV, per germline (reference sequence). Here the CDR3 reads CASSLMTSGGSADTQYF. The CDR3 nucleotides are TGTGCCAGCAGTTTGATGACTAGCGGGGGGTCGGCAGATACGCAGTATTTT.

This clonotype was counted between two and nine times. This is likely a read error, given that the CDR3 carries no conserved phenylalanine or tryptophan at its end. The chain combines TRBV20-1 with TRBJ2-7; D call uncertain. The CDR3 length is 13 residues. V lost 3 bases and J 2 bases, leaving 11 bases between the germline ends. Germline lookup yields CDR1 DFQATT and CDR2 SNEGSKA (reference sequence). The CDR3 protein is CSASGLAPYEQYI. CDR3 DNA: TGCAGTGCTAGTGGGCTCGCCCCCTACGAGCAGTACATC.

This clonotype showed up just a few times. J is TRBJ1-2 and V is TRBV3-1; 8 bases line up with TRBD1. CDR1 is LGHDT and CDR2 is YNNKEL in the germline V gene (reference sequence). The CDR3 spans 13 residues. V dropped 4 bases and J dropped 7; count of bases not matched to a gene: 5. The CDR3 spells CASSLSDRVGYTF. The CDR3 DNA follows: TGTGCCAGCAGCCTATCGGACAGGGTTGGCTACACCTTC.

This clonotype was detected a few times. This chain joins TRBV3-1 and TRBJ2-3, with 7 bases matching TRBD2. The germline gives CDR1 LGHDT, CDR2 YNNKEL (reference sequence). The CDR3 runs 16 residues. V lost 4 bases, J lost 1 base, and 8 bases stayed unmatched. CDR3 in DNA: TGTGCCAGCAGCCCGACGTCGGGGGGAGGCACAGATACGCAGTATTTT. Its protein is CASSPTSGGGTDTQYF.

The V gene is TRBV28, the J gene TRBJ2-1, with 9 bases lining up with TRBD2. CDR3 length equals 16 residues. Germline-derived CDR1 and CDR2 are MDHEN and SYDVKM. Unmatched junction bases numbered 8, after V lost 3 bases and J lost 5 bases. CDR3 in DNA: TGTGCCAGCAGTTTGGCTCTAGCGGGACGCGACAATGAGCAGTTCTTC. Amino acid sequence: CASSLALAGRDNEQFF.

The chain uses TRBV2 and TRBJ2-3, with D unresolved. Trimming cost V 6 bases and J 2 bases, with 6 bases left between them. The CDR3 has 12 residues. The V gene's germline CDR1 is SNHLY and CDR2 FYNNEI. CDR3 sequence (DNA): TGTGCCAGCAGATTGATCACAGATACGCAGTATTTT. It is translated as CASRLITDTQYF.

This clonotype has more than one count but fewer than ten. A read error may explain this, as a much larger clone is one base away. V gene TRBV12-3 or TRBV12-4 combines with J gene TRBJ2-5; D gene unclear. V was trimmed by 3 bases and J by 5 bases, leaving 7 bases between them. The CDR3 covers 12 residues. The CDR3 region has the DNA TGTGCCAGCAGTTTTAACGGGGAGACCCAGTACTTC. This translates into CASSFNGETQYF.

This clonotype appeared a few times. The V and J genes are TRBV10-1 and TRBJ2-1, with unresolved D. The length of the CDR3 is 11 residues. CDR1 is WNHNN, CDR2 SYGVQD, per germline (reference sequence). V gave up 6 bases and J gave up 6 bases, with 6 bases separating them. The CDR3 DNA is TGCGCCAGCAGAGACGGCAATGAGCAGTTCTTC. This codes for CASRDGNEQFF.

This clonotype was detected many times. The rearrangement joins TRBV29-1 to TRBJ1-1; D unresolved. The CDR3 runs 13 residues. CDR1 SQVTM and CDR2 ANQGSEA come from the germline V gene. V lost 7 bases and J 0 bases, leaving 12 bases between the germline ends. The CDR3 DNA is TGCAGCGGCTTAGGCCAGCTGAACACTGAAGCTTTCTTT. Amino acid sequence: CSGLGQLNTEAFF.

This clonotype appeared a few times. This chain connects TRBV18 to TRBJ2-1; no firm D call. Per the germline V gene, CDR1 is KGHSH and CDR2 is LQKENI. The V gene lost 3 bases and the J gene lost 7 bases, with 13 bases spanning the gap. This CDR3 is built from 14 residues. The CDR3 protein is CASSPGQDRNEQFF. DNA for the CDR3: TGTGCCAGCTCACCTGGGCAGGATAGGAATGAGCAGTTCTTC.

This clonotype was recorded a few times. The junction shows a germline mismatch at one end, possibly a read error. The V call is TRBV4-2, the J call TRBJ2-2, with 10 bases identical to TRBD2. The germline CDR1 and CDR2 sequences are LGHNA and YNFKEQ. The length of the CDR3 is 19 residues. The CDR3 here is CAGSQDLGLAGALSGELFF. The DNA for the CDR3 is TGTGCCGGCAGCCAAGATCTAGGGCTAGCGGGGGCCTTATCCGGGGAGCTGTTTTTT.

The CDR3 coding sequence is TGTGCCAGCAGTACCGGGACTAGCGGGAGAAAGTTCTTC. Translating it yields CASSTGTSGRKFF. V gene TRBV2 combines with J gene TRBJ2-1, with 14 bases matching TRBD2. Trimming cost V 5 bases and J 14 bases; bases outside gene matches: 5. This CDR3 is 13 amino acids long. Germline V gene lookup returns CDR1 SNHLY and CDR2 FYNNEI. Filled out from reference TRBV2 and TRBJ2-1, the complete variable domain reads EPEVTQTPSHQVTQMGQEVILRCVPISNHLYFYWYRQILGQKVEFLVSFYNNEISEKSEIFDDQFSVERPDGSNFTLKIRSTKLEDSAMYFCASSTGTSGRKFFGPGTRLTVL.

This clonotype was recorded a few times. The chain is built from TRBV18 and TRBJ2-3; 13 positions match TRBD2. The CDR3 spans 19 residues. CDR1 is KGHSH and CDR2 is LQKENI in the germline V gene. With 3 bases clipped from V and 0 bases from J, the junction kept 9 bases outside the gene matches. In DNA, the CDR3 is TGTGCCAGCTCACCGGGGACTAGCGGGACACACCCTAGCACAGATACGCAGTATTTT. Encoded protein: CASSPGTSGTHPSTDTQYF. The full variable domain, with the rest looked up from reference TRBV18 and TRBJ2-3, is NAGVMQNPRHLVRRRGQEARLRCSPMKGHSHVYWYRQLPEEGLKFMVYLQKENIIDESGMPKERFSAEFPKEGPSILRIQQVVRGDSAAYFCASSPGTSGTHPSTDTQYFGPGTRLTVL.

The chain carries TRBV20-1 and TRBJ1-6; D not certain. Trimming took off 0 bases at V and 2 bases at J, with 5 bases between the two ends. Germline V gene lookup returns CDR1 DFQATT and CDR2 SNEGSKA (reference sequence). This CDR3 comprises 14 residues. The CDR3 region is CSARERTYNSPLHF. In DNA form, the CDR3 reads TGCAGTGCTAGAGAGAGAACCTATAATTCACCCCTCCACTTT.

The rearrangement links TRBV5-5 to TRBJ1-1, with 8 bases fitting TRBD1. Trimming cost V 5 bases and J 4 bases; bases outside gene matches: 10. Germline CDR1 reads SGHKS; CDR2 reads YYEKEE (reference sequence). The CDR3 totals 15 residues. The CDR3 sequence: CASRVTGVRGTEAFF. CDR3 nucleotide sequence: TGTGCCAGCAGGGTGACAGGGGTTCGGGGCACTGAAGCTTTCTTT.